The 28 T cell receptor beta chains presented below share a single source sample, sequenced in a study of cytotoxic CD8 clonotypes in ibrutinib-treated CLL. Measured with immunoSEQ multiplex PCR; TCRdb has only the in-frame clones, and not every one. Of over 150,000 clones in the sample, around 72% were seen once. The specimen was PBMCs, collected after 24 months of ibrutinib treatment. The receptors shown here come from a human donor with chronic lymphocytic leukemia.

V is TRBV28 and J is TRBJ2-7, with 10 bases that match TRBD2. The CDR3 covers 16 residues. With V trimmed by 0 bases and J by 2 bases, 4 bases remained unmatched. The germline gives CDR1 MDHEN, CDR2 SYDVKM. CDR3 region: CASSLWASGSAYEQYF. CDR3 DNA sequence: TGTGCCAGCAGTTTATGGGCTAGCGGGAGCGCCTACGAGCAGTACTTC.

The chain employs TRBV25-1 and TRBJ1-3; 7 bases agree with TRBD1. The V gene end was trimmed by 5 bases and the J gene end by 4 bases; junction bases not matched to a gene: 2. This CDR3 comprises 13 residues. The germline CDR1 and CDR2 sequences are MGHDK and SYGVNS. CDR3 coding DNA: TGTGCCAGCAGTTTGGACAGGGGAAACACCATATATTTT. Amino acid sequence: CASSLDRGNTIYF. Combining the CDR3 with reference TRBV25-1 and TRBJ1-3 gives the whole variable domain EADIYQTPRYLVIGTGKKITLECSQTMGHDKMYWYQQDPGMELHLIHYSYGVNSTEKGDLSSESTVSRIRTEHFPLTLESARPSHTSQYLCASSLDRGNTIYFGEGSWLTVV.

The V call is TRBV4-3, the J call TRBJ1-1; no firm D call. V lost 3 bases to trimming and J lost 0 bases, with 2 bases between them. Germline CDR1 LGHNA, CDR2 YSLEER. The CDR3 is 12 amino acids. CDR3 residues: CASSQVNTEAFF. CDR3 sequence (DNA): TGCGCCAGCAGCCAGGTGAACACTGAAGCTTTCTTT.

This clone was seen a few times. This chain links TRBV7-9 with TRBJ2-1; D unclear. CDR1 is SEHNR and CDR2 is FQNEAQ in the germline V gene (reference sequence). The CDR3 is 13 amino acids. Trimming stripped 1 base from V and 11 bases from J, with 12 bases between. The chain's CDR3 is CASSLGLSYKQFF. CDR3 coding DNA: TGTGCCAGCAGCTTAGGACTGTCTTATAAGCAGTTCTTC.

The rearrangement joins TRBV2 to TRBJ1-5; possible D gene TRBD1, 5 bases. Germline CDR1 reads SNHLY; CDR2 reads FYNNEI. The CDR3 runs 16 residues. Trimming shortened V by 4 bases and J by 0 bases, and 13 bases separated the two germline ends. The CDR3 DNA is TGTGCCAGCAGTGGTCCAGGGAGGGATAGCAATCAGCCCCAGCATTTT. Its protein product is CASSGPGRDSNQPQHF. Variable domain in full (rest from reference TRBV2 and TRBJ1-5): EPEVTQTPSHQVTQMGQEVILRCVPISNHLYFYWYRQILGQKVEFLVSFYNNEISEKSEIFDDQFSVERPDGSNFTLKIRSTKLEDSAMYFCASSGPGRDSNQPQHFGDGTRLSIL.

This clone was recorded a few times. This chain connects TRBV5-4 to TRBJ1-1; 10 bases agree with TRBD1. The CDR3 is 16 amino acids. Germline V gene lookup returns CDR1 SGHNT and CDR2 YYREEE (reference sequence). Trimming removed 4 bases from V and 11 bases from J; junction bases left unmatched: 17. The CDR3 is CASSGGPGTGAFKAFF. Written as DNA, the CDR3 is TGTGCCAGCAGCGGCGGCCCTGGGACAGGGGCTTTCAAGGCTTTCTTT.

This clone was seen more than once but under ten times. J is TRBJ1-2 and V is TRBV5-1; 8 bases map to TRBD1. The CDR3 is 15 residues long. Germline trimming cut 3 bases from V and 0 bases from J; bases unmatched to any gene: 4. The V gene's germline CDR1 is SGHRS and CDR2 YFSETQ. CDR3 nucleotides: TGCGCCAGCAGCTCGCTGACAGGGGCTAACTATGGCTACACCTTC. This gives the protein CASSSLTGANYGYTF.

The chain carries TRBV5-1 and TRBJ2-1, with D uncertain. The germline V gene encodes CDR1 SGHRS and CDR2 YFSETQ. The length of the CDR3 is 14 residues. Trimming left V 2 bases short and J 5 bases short, with 11 bases between. The CDR3 region is CASSLLLSNNEQFF. The CDR3 bases are TGCGCCAGCAGCTTATTGCTGTCTAACAATGAGCAGTTCTTC.

This clone was detected only a few times. J is TRBJ2-2 and V is TRBV5-5, with D perhaps TRBD1 (5 bases). CDR1 SGHKS and CDR2 YYEKEE come from the germline V gene (reference sequence). The CDR3 loop spans 14 amino acids. V was cut by 2 bases and J by 6 bases, with 11 bases left in between. The CDR3 DNA sequence: TGTGCCAGCAGCTTAGGACATGTATCCGGGGAGCTGTTTTTT. Protein product: CASSLGHVSGELFF.

The chain recombines TRBV6-5 with TRBJ2-7; 11 bases are a match to TRBD2. V gave up 5 bases and J gave up 4 bases; unmatched junction bases: 7. This CDR3 spans 15 amino acids. Per germline, CDR1 MNHEY and CDR2 SVGAGI. This CDR3 reads CASSPLAGGRYEQYF. The CDR3 DNA follows: TGTGCCAGCAGTCCGCTAGCGGGAGGTCGTTACGAGCAGTACTTC.

This clone came up a few times. This chain joins TRBV16 and TRBJ2-1, with D possibly matching TRBD2 (6 bases). CDR1 KGHSY and CDR2 FQNENV come from the germline V gene. The V end was cut by 4 bases, the J end by 8 bases, with 9 bases between. The CDR3 totals 12 residues. The chain's CDR3 is CASSLAGYEQFF. The CDR3 nucleotides read TGTGCCAGCAGCCTGGCGGGGTATGAGCAGTTCTTC.

The chain combines TRBV7-2 with TRBJ1-5; 9 bases fit TRBD1. Trimming at V came to 5 bases and at J to 4 bases, leaving 9 bases not matched to a gene. Germline V gene data show CDR1 as SGHTA and CDR2 as FQGNSA. This CDR3 is built from 16 residues. Here the CDR3 reads CASSAHPGQGNQPQHF. The DNA of the CDR3 is TGTGCCAGCAGCGCCCACCCGGGACAGGGAAATCAGCCCCAGCATTTT. The variable domain in full, with the rest retrieved from reference TRBV7-2 and TRBJ1-5, is GAGVSQSPSNKVTEKGKDVELRCDPISGHTALYWYRQSLGQGLEFLIYFQGNSAPDKSGLPSDRFSAERTGGSVSTLTIQRTQQEDSAVYLCASSAHPGQGNQPQHFGDGTRLSIL.

In regard to this clone: The same CDR3 is also encoded by other DNA sequences in this sample. The V gene is TRBV10-3, the J gene TRBJ2-7, with D unclear. The CDR3 covers 11 residues. V was pared by 4 bases and J by 1 base, with 2 bases between. Germline lookup yields CDR1 ENHRY and CDR2 SYGVKD. The CDR3 bases are TGTGCCATCAGTGCGTCCTACGAGCAGTACTTC. As protein: CAISASYEQYF.

V gene TRBV29-1 combines with J gene TRBJ1-2, with D unresolved. The V end was cut by 0 bases, the J end by 4 bases, with 6 bases between. Germline V lookup: CDR1 SQVTM, CDR2 ANQGSEA. This CDR3 is built from 12 residues. DNA for the CDR3: TGCAGCGTTGAAGATCGGCGCTATGGCTACACCTTC. Protein product: CSVEDRRYGYTF.

This clone was detected a few times. V gene TRBV6-5 combines with J gene TRBJ1-4; no reliable D call. From germline, CDR1 is MNHEY and CDR2 SVGAGI. The CDR3 contains 14 residues. V dropped 4 bases and J dropped 8 bases, with 14 bases sitting between them. The CDR3 DNA reads as TGTGCCAGCAGTTCCTGGGCAGGCGAAGAAAAACTGTTTTTT. This sequence encodes CASSSWAGEEKLFF.

This clone was observed a single time. The chain joins TRBV9 to TRBJ1-2; weak D call: TRBD1 (5 bases). The CDR3 runs to 15 residues. Germline V CDR1 and CDR2: SGDLS, YYNGEE. V lost 0 bases and J lost 4, with 13 bases in between. The CDR3 loop is CASSVARDELYGYTF. CDR3 in DNA: TGTGCCAGCAGCGTAGCCCGGGACGAACTCTATGGCTACACCTTC. Based on the CDR3 plus reference TRBV9 and TRBJ1-2, the full variable domain is DSGVTQTPKHLITATGQRVTLRCSPRSGDLSVYWYQQSLDQGLQFLIQYYNGEERAKGNILERFSAQQFPDLHSELNLSSLELGDSALYFCASSVARDELYGYTFGSGTRLTVV.

The gene calls are TRBV7-2 and TRBJ2-5; no clear D. The CDR3 spans 14 residues. CDR1 is SGHTA and CDR2 is FQGNSA in the germline V gene. Trimming took 1 base from V and 2 from J, leaving 8 bases between them. CDR3 region: CASSLVAPQETQYF. As DNA, the CDR3 is TGTGCCAGCAGCTTAGTGGCACCTCAAGAGACCCAGTACTTC.

The gene calls are TRBV9 and TRBJ2-3; 7 nucleotides line up with TRBD1. The CDR3 contains 16 residues. Germline V gene lookup returns CDR1 SGDLS and CDR2 YYNGEE. V was clipped by 3 bases and J by 0 bases; unmatched bases: 7. The DNA of the CDR3 is TGTGCCAGCAGCGCAGGGGGAATGGCAAGCACAGATACGCAGTATTTT. Amino acids: CASSAGGMASTDTQYF.

V is TRBV6-4 and J is TRBJ1-1; maybe TRBD1 (5 bases). This CDR3 comprises 16 residues. Germline V gene data show CDR1 as MRHNA and CDR2 as SNTAGT. V gave up 4 bases and J gave up 0 bases, with 15 bases separating them. CDR3 loop: CASSGVRDGLNTEAFF. The CDR3 region has the DNA TGTGCCAGCAGTGGCGTCCGGGACGGACTGAACACTGAAGCTTTCTTT.

The chain combines TRBV25-1 with TRBJ1-1; no reliable D call. The V gene lost 1 base and the J gene lost 0 bases, with 15 bases spanning the gap. This CDR3 has 17 amino acids. CDR1 is MGHDK and CDR2 is SYGVNS in the germline V gene. The DNA for the CDR3 is TGTGCCAGCAGTGAATCTCAAGGACCCTTAATGAACACTGAAGCTTTCTTT. This gives the protein CASSESQGPLMNTEAFF.

This clone was detected only once. The gene calls are TRBV25-1 and TRBJ1-4; no reliable D call. The V end lost 3 bases, the J end lost 0 bases, and 5 bases lay between the germline ends. The CDR3 extends over 14 amino acids. Looked up from germline, CDR1 is MGHDK and CDR2 is SYGVNS. This CDR3 is CASSDFSTNEKLFF. CDR3 sequence (DNA): TGTGCCAGCAGTGACTTCTCAACTAATGAAAAACTGTTTTTT.

Only a few counts were recorded for this clone. The chain links TRBV7-9 to TRBJ1-1, with D unresolved. V dropped 3 bases and J dropped 1 base, with 9 bases sitting between them. CDR1 is SEHNR and CDR2 is FQNEAQ in the germline V gene (reference sequence). This CDR3 comprises 14 residues. The CDR3 DNA reads as TGTGCCAGCAGCTTTGTAGGCGAGAACACTGAAGCTTTCTTT. It is translated as CASSFVGENTEAFF.

V is TRBV29-1 and J is TRBJ2-7, with D perhaps TRBD1 (5 bases). V was pared by 7 bases and J by 3 bases, with 16 bases between. The V gene's germline CDR1 is SQVTM and CDR2 ANQGSEA. The CDR3 is 13 amino acids. CDR3 sequence reads: CSALQGSVYEQYF. As DNA, the CDR3 is TGCAGCGCTCTCCAGGGCTCCGTCTACGAGCAGTACTTC.

Comment on this clone: A much bigger clone sits one base away, suggesting this may be a read error. The rearrangement uses TRBV7-8 and TRBJ2-7; D uncertain. V was shortened by 5 bases and J by 4 bases, with 15 bases between the two germline ends. CDR1 and CDR2 from the germline V gene are SGHVS and FQNEAQ. The CDR3 runs to 14 residues. The CDR3 DNA is TGTGCCAGCAGCCAAGAATATGGACCTTACGAGCAGTACTTC. It is translated as CASSQEYGPYEQYF.

This chain uses TRBV4-1 with TRBJ2-7, with unresolved D. Germline V gives CDR1 MGHRA, CDR2 YSYEKL. With 1 base removed from V and 0 bases from J, the gap between germline ends came to 16 bases. CDR3 length: 17 residues. For the CDR3, the DNA is TGCGCCAGCAGCCAAGTCATTGTCTTGGGTCCCTCCTACGAGCAGTACTTC. Amino acid sequence: CASSQVIVLGPSYEQYF.

V is TRBV15 and J is TRBJ1-1, with D uncertain. The V end lost 5 bases, the J end lost 4 bases, and 11 bases lay between the germline ends. The germline V gene encodes CDR1 LNHNV and CDR2 YYDKDF (reference sequence). The CDR3 runs 13 residues. The CDR3 region has the DNA TGTGCCACCAGCTTTCTTGGAAGCACTGAAGCTTTCTTT. Translated, it gives CATSFLGSTEAFF.

In this sample, this clone turned up a few times. The chain couples TRBV18 to TRBJ2-7; TRBD2 matches 8 bases. J gave up 4 bases and V 0 bases, and 8 bases lay outside the gene matches. Germline V gene data show CDR1 as KGHSH and CDR2 as LQKENI. The CDR3 spans 16 residues. This CDR3 reads CASSPPSGGAFYEQYF. DNA of the CDR3: TGTGCCAGCTCACCACCCTCCGGGGGGGCCTTTTACGAGCAGTACTTC.

The chain has TRBV15 and TRBJ2-1, with 12 bases that match TRBD2. CDR1 LNHNV and CDR2 YYDKDF come from the germline V gene (reference sequence). V lost 0 bases to trimming and J lost 15 bases; unmatched junction nucleotides: 12. CDR3 length: 16 residues. The CDR3 DNA reads TGTGCCACCAGCAGAGATAAATCTAGCGGGAGGGCCGGTCGGTTCTTC. Protein product: CATSRDKSSGRAGRFF.